Each of the 15 T cell receptor beta chains below was sequenced from the same sample in a study of human T cells and chemical hapten exposure. MiXCR, applied by TCRdb to the RACE reads, yields one record per CDR3 protein. The sample holds 300,000 to 450,000 distinct CDR3 sequences, 4.5% to 6% seen once. Time point given: pre-sensitization, week 0. The treatment was: therapeutic diphenylcyclopropenone sensitization with weekly scalp DPC. The sample in question was whole blood, obtained in connection with sensitization to the hapten diphenylcyclopropenone (DPC). The source of these receptors is a woman aged 50 to 60 with alopecia areata. Some clones in this sample may be carry-over from other donors' samples.

This clonotype was seen repeatedly, ten times or more. V is TRBV14 and J is TRBJ1-2, with 9 bases matching TRBD1. CDR1 is SGHDN, CDR2 FVKESK, per germline. V was clipped by 4 bases and J by 4 bases; unmatched bases: 7. The CDR3 totals 15 residues. This chain's CDR3 is CASSLGQGRIYGYTF. In DNA, the CDR3 is TGTGCCAGCAGCCTGGGACAGGGCCGGATCTATGGCTACACCTTC. The variable domain in full, with the rest retrieved from reference TRBV14 and TRBJ1-2, is EAGVTQFPSHSVIEKGQTVTLRCDPISGHDNLYWYRRVMGKEIKFLLHFVKESKQDESGMPNNRFLAERTGGTYSTLKVQPAELEDSGVYFCASSLGQGRIYGYTFGSGTRLTVV.

Details on this clonotype: One base away lies a much larger clone, so this may be a sequencing read error. In DNA, the CDR3 is TGTGCCAGCAGGCCCCATCAGGGTTATAGCAATCAGCCCCAGCATTTT. It specifies CASRPHQGYSNQPQHF. V and J are TRBV6-5 and TRBJ1-5, with D possibly TRBD1 on 5 matching bases. Trimming left V 6 bases short and J 0 bases short, with 15 bases between. Germline assignment: CDR1 MNHEY and CDR2 SVGAGI. This CDR3 region has 16 residues.

Many counts were recorded for this clonotype. The chain carries TRBV7-2 and TRBJ1-5, with D tentatively TRBD1 (6 bases). The V gene lost 4 bases and the J gene lost 7 bases, with 14 bases spanning the gap. CDR1 and CDR2 from the germline V gene are SGHTA and FQGNSA. CDR3 size: 14 residues. The CDR3 DNA is TGTGCCAGCAGCTCAGGTCAGGGGCAACAGCCCCAGCATTTT. It yields the protein CASSSGQGQQPQHF.

This clonotype was seen many times. This rearrangement joins TRBV12-3 or TRBV12-4 to TRBJ1-1; 11 bases are a match to TRBD1. Trimming at V came to 5 bases and at J to 10 bases, leaving 3 bases not matched to a gene. The CDR3 length is 12 residues. CDR3 DNA: TGTGCCAGCAGTCCGGGACAGGGGGGAGCTTTCTTT. This translates into CASSPGQGGAFF.

This clonotype was detected ten times or more. The chain has TRBV29-1 and TRBJ2-2; the match to TRBD2 covers 15 bases. Germline V gene lookup returns CDR1 SQVTM and CDR2 ANQGSEA. The CDR3 totals 19 residues. V lost 2 bases to trimming and J lost 0 bases; unmatched junction nucleotides: 7. The CDR3 loop reads CSVEYPRTSGRANTGELFF. The CDR3 bases are TGCAGCGTTGAATACCCCCGGACTAGCGGGAGGGCGAACACCGGGGAGCTGTTTTTT.

The chain links TRBV24-1 to TRBJ1-4; D is uncertain. In germline, CDR1 is KGHDR, CDR2 SFDVKD. The CDR3 loop spans 14 amino acids. Trimming cost V 8 bases and J 8 bases, with 17 bases left between them. The CDR3 DNA reads as TGTGCCACCATCCCTCGGACGGGCTACGAAAAACTGTTTTTT. Protein: CATIPRTGYEKLFF.

This clonotype was observed many times. The rearrangement links TRBV7-2 to TRBJ2-4; D is ambiguous. The ends were cut back, 3 bases at V and 0 bases at J, with 6 bases in the middle. Germline CDR1 and CDR2: SGHTA and FQGNSA. This CDR3 spans 14 amino acids. The chain's CDR3 is CASSFSLAKNIQYF. Written as DNA, the CDR3 is TGTGCCAGCAGCTTCAGTTTAGCCAAAAACATTCAGTACTTC.

This clonotype was recorded many times. Here the CDR3 reads CASSPGLAGAYNEQFF. CDR3 coding DNA: TGTGCCAGCAGCCCGGGACTAGCGGGAGCCTACAATGAGCAGTTCTTC. The chain carries TRBV9 and TRBJ2-1; TRBD2 aligns across 14 bases. This CDR3 has 16 amino acids. The V segment lost 4 bases and the J segment 2 bases; nucleotides outside the gene matches: 2. The germline V gene has CDR1 SGDLS and CDR2 YYNGEE.

This clonotype came up many times. V is TRBV4-3 and J is TRBJ2-7; TRBD1 matches 9 bases. Germline-derived CDR1 and CDR2 are LGHNA and YSLEER. V trimming: 2 bases; J trimming: 2 bases; junction bases outside the gene matches: 7. The CDR3 runs 16 residues. The CDR3 DNA sequence: TGCGCCAGCAGCCAATCCGGGACAGGGTACCCCTACGAGCAGTACTTC. It codes for CASSQSGTGYPYEQYF.

In this sample, this clonotype turned up many times. The chain combines TRBV29-1 with TRBJ1-1; D is unclear. The CDR3 consists of 13 residues. CDR1 and CDR2 (germline): SQVTM, ANQGSEA. The V and J ends lost 4 bases and 3 bases respectively, with 12 bases between them. CDR3 sequence: CSVGMGLDTEAFF. Here the CDR3 DNA reads TGCAGCGTTGGGATGGGATTGGACACTGAAGCTTTCTTT.

This clonotype came up many times. J is TRBJ2-3 and V is TRBV7-2, with D tentatively TRBD1 (5 bases). Germline CDR1 SGHTA, CDR2 FQGNSA. The CDR3 has 12 amino acids. V gave up 5 bases and J gave up 5 bases, with 8 bases separating them. CDR3 region: CASSPQGDTQYF. DNA for the CDR3: TGTGCCAGCAGCCCCCAGGGAGATACGCAGTATTTT.

CDR3 sequence: CASVGQGATNEKLFF. For the CDR3, the DNA is TGTGCCTCGGTGGGGCAAGGGGCAACTAATGAAAAACTGTTTTTT. The chain links TRBV7-9 to TRBJ1-4; the D gene is possibly TRBD1 (5 bases). Germline values: CDR1 SEHNR, CDR2 FQNEAQ (reference sequence). Trimming stripped 11 bases from V and 0 bases from J, with 16 bases between. The length of the CDR3 is 15 residues.

This clonotype was detected only a few times. The J gene is TRBJ2-1, the V gene TRBV5-1, with 8 positions matching TRBD2. V shed 6 bases, J shed 6 bases, and the junction held 8 bases outside the gene matches. The CDR3 loop spans 14 amino acids. Looked up from germline, CDR1 is SGHRS and CDR2 is YFSETQ. The CDR3: CASTSSGGSNEQFF. The CDR3 region has the DNA TGCGCCAGCACCTCCAGCGGGGGATCCAATGAGCAGTTCTTC.

This clonotype appeared many times. The CDR3 sequence: CASSGRGGASYEQYF. DNA for the CDR3: TGTGCCAGCAGTGGGCGCGGGGGGGCCTCCTACGAGCAGTACTTC. The chain combines TRBV2 with TRBJ2-7, with TRBD2 matching over 9 bases. The length of the CDR3 is 15 residues. The germline V gene has CDR1 SNHLY and CDR2 FYNNEI. The V gene end was trimmed by 4 bases and the J gene end by 0 bases; junction bases not matched to a gene: 4.

This clonotype was detected many times. V and J are TRBV6-5 and TRBJ1-2; D call uncertain. Deletions cut 0 bases from V and 0 bases from J, with 8 bases between. The CDR3 has 15 residues. Germline V CDR1 and CDR2: MNHEY, SVGAGI. In nucleotides, the CDR3 is TGTGCCAGCAGTTACTCTGTCCGAACTAACTATGGCTACACCTTC. Protein product: CASSYSVRTNYGYTF.